A single T cell receptor (beta chain) is shown here with its context. What it binds is not known. The entry originates in a study of cytomegalovirus exposure and HLA in healthy donors. Points from the study as a whole: In a later analysis, V- and J-gene trimming of beta chains associated with a DCLRE1C missense variant, replicated independently.

Germline loops: CDR1 SNHLY, CDR2 FYNNEI. V shed 6 bases and J shed 4 bases, with 14 bases lying between them. The CDR3 contains 14 residues. The PCR ran on 60 Vbeta and 13 Jbeta primers. Here immunoSEQ multiplex PCR was the method, and the copy in TCRdb shows in-frame clones only, minus some. This sample has about 88,000 clones, with approximately 80% found just once. The rearrangement joins TRBV2 to TRBJ2-3; D might be TRBD1 (6 bases). This TCR was sampled from a man aged 25 to 40 in good health and CMV-seronegative. The sample taken for sequencing was PBMCs. The CDR3 sequence: CASRLQGSADTQYF. The CDR3 DNA reads TGTGCCAGCAGGTTACAGGGATCGGCAGATACGCAGTATTTT.